This is a list of T cell receptor beta chains from one sample in a study of blood T cell repertoires in COVID-19. Profiled with immunoSEQ multiplex PCR; TCRdb holds only in-frame clones, not every one. The repertoire holds 210,000 or so clones, with about 77% as singletons. The sequenced sample was peripheral blood. The receptors derive from a woman of 80 years or more with active or convalescent COVID-19. CDR3s include the opening cysteine and the closing phenylalanine or tryptophan. The D gene is left open where the match is weak. Size is omitted from some rows. Given values are once, few, many or a class for expanded clones.

J gene: TRBJ1-4
clone size: -
V gene: TRBV15
D gene: -
CDR3 protein: CATSRDRWGGEKLFF
CDR3 DNA: TGTGCCACCAGCAGAGATCGCTGGGGAGGGGAAAAACTGTTTTTT

J gene: TRBJ2-7
clone size: once
V gene: TRBV4-2
D gene: -
CDR3 protein: CASSQGQGLNYEQYF
CDR3 DNA: TGTGCCAGCAGCCAAGGCCAGGGGTTAAACTACGAGCAGTACTTC

J gene: TRBJ1-2
clone size: -
V gene: TRBV2
D gene: TRBD1
CDR3 protein: CASSLRQGYYGYTF
CDR3 DNA: TGTGCCAGCAGTCTTCGACAGGGATACTATGGCTACACCTTC

J gene: TRBJ1-4
clone size: -
V gene: TRBV11-2
D gene: TRBD1
CDR3 protein: CASSLTGDRTYEKLFF
CDR3 DNA: TGTGCCAGCAGCTTAACTGGGGACAGGACGTATGAAAAACTGTTTTTT

J gene: TRBJ1-3
clone size: few
V gene: TRBV3-1/TRBV3-2
D gene: TRBD1
CDR3 protein: CASSQAYRDSSF
CDR3 DNA: TGTGCCAGCAGCCAAGCCTACCGGGACAGCTCTTTT

J gene: TRBJ1-2
clone size: -
V gene: TRBV2
D gene: TRBD1
CDR3 protein: CASMEQGANYGYTF
CDR3 DNA: TGTGCCAGCATGGAGCAGGGGGCAAACTATGGCTACACCTTC

J gene: TRBJ1-6
clone size: -
V gene: TRBV2
D gene: TRBD1
CDR3 protein: CASSNTGGGNSPLHF
CDR3 DNA: TGTGCCAGCAGTAACACAGGGGGGGGTAATTCACCCCTCCACTTT

J gene: TRBJ1-3
clone size: -
V gene: TRBV15
D gene: -
CDR3 protein: CATSREVSRVSTANTIYF
CDR3 DNA: TGTGCCACCAGCAGAGAAGTGTCGCGGGTTAGTACTGCAAACACCATATATTTT

J gene: TRBJ2-6
clone size: -
V gene: TRBV20-1
D gene: -
CDR3 protein: CSASGRVSGANVLTF
CDR3 DNA: TGCAGTGCTAGTGGTCGGGTTTCTGGGGCCAACGTCCTGACTTTC

J gene: TRBJ2-2
clone size: -
V gene: TRBV5-6
D gene: -
CDR3 protein: CASSLRTVNTGELFF
CDR3 DNA: TGTGCCAGCAGCTTAAGAACGGTGAACACCGGGGAGCTGTTTTTT

J gene: TRBJ2-7
clone size: -
V gene: TRBV27
D gene: -
CDR3 protein: CASSLSGGSYEQYF
CDR3 DNA: TGTGCCAGCAGTTTATCCGGGGGTTCCTACGAGCAGTACTTC

J gene: TRBJ2-1
clone size: -
V gene: TRBV6-5
D gene: -
CDR3 protein: CASSYSSGQDNEQFF
CDR3 DNA: TGTGCCAGCAGTTACTCGAGTGGCCAGGACAATGAGCAGTTCTTC

J gene: TRBJ2-1
clone size: -
V gene: TRBV7-8
D gene: -
CDR3 protein: CASSPLTGSSYNEQFF
CDR3 DNA: TGTGCCAGCAGCCCCCTGACAGGTAGCTCCTACAATGAGCAGTTCTTC

J gene: TRBJ2-1
clone size: -
V gene: TRBV5-4
D gene: TRBD1
CDR3 protein: CASSPTNRDSYNEQFF
CDR3 DNA: TGTGCCAGCAGCCCTACAAACCGGGACAGCTACAATGAGCAGTTCTTC

J gene: TRBJ2-2
clone size: once
V gene: TRBV2
D gene: TRBD1
CDR3 protein: CASTRGQGRTGELFF
CDR3 DNA: TGTGCCAGCACCCGGGGACAGGGGAGGACCGGGGAGCTGTTTTTT

J gene: TRBJ2-7
clone size: -
V gene: TRBV5-1
D gene: TRBD2
CDR3 protein: CASSPASGSSYEQYF
CDR3 DNA: TGCGCCAGCAGTCCAGCTAGCGGTAGCTCCTACGAGCAGTACTTC

J gene: TRBJ1-1
clone size: -
V gene: TRBV19
D gene: -
CDR3 protein: CASRPLGGDTEAFF
CDR3 DNA: TGTGCCAGTAGACCATTAGGGGGTGATACTGAAGCTTTCTTT

J gene: TRBJ1-3
clone size: -
V gene: TRBV11-2
D gene: -
CDR3 protein: CASSLVRGIGNTIYF
CDR3 DNA: TGTGCCAGCAGCTTAGTCAGAGGAATTGGAAACACCATATATTTT

J gene: TRBJ1-2
clone size: -
V gene: TRBV7-8
D gene: -
CDR3 protein: CASSLGGLLPRLNTF
CDR3 DNA: TGTGCCAGCAGCTTAGGGGGGCTGCTACCCCGTCTGAACACCTTC

J gene: TRBJ2-3
clone size: -
V gene: TRBV4-2
D gene: TRBD2
CDR3 protein: CASSQKGLAGHTDTQYF
CDR3 DNA: TGTGCCAGCAGCCAAAAGGGACTAGCGGGGCACACAGATACGCAGTATTTT

J gene: TRBJ1-2
clone size: few
V gene: TRBV5-4
D gene: -
CDR3 protein: CASSLVAGPGYTF
CDR3 DNA: TGTGCCAGCAGCTTGGTGGCAGGGCCGGGCTACACCTTC

J gene: TRBJ1-1
clone size: -
V gene: TRBV9
D gene: TRBD1
CDR3 protein: CASSGQGWGEAFF
CDR3 DNA: TGTGCCAGCAGCGGACAGGGGTGGGGTGAAGCTTTCTTT

J gene: TRBJ1-6
clone size: -
V gene: TRBV28
D gene: -
CDR3 protein: CASSLLASPLHF
CDR3 DNA: TGTGCCAGCAGTTTACTAGCTTCACCCCTCCACTTT

J gene: TRBJ1-2
clone size: -
V gene: TRBV7-2
D gene: TRBD1
CDR3 protein: CASSFIQGEDGYTF
CDR3 DNA: TGTGCCAGCAGCTTTATACAGGGGGAGGACGGCTACACCTTC

J gene: TRBJ2-7
clone size: once
V gene: TRBV2
D gene: -
CDR3 protein: CASDGPSSYEQYF
CDR3 DNA: TGTGCCAGCGACGGCCCTAGCTCCTACGAGCAGTACTTC

J gene: TRBJ1-1
clone size: -
V gene: TRBV24-1
D gene: TRBD1
CDR3 protein: CATSERDRGPNTEAFF
CDR3 DNA: TGTGCCACCAGTGAGCGGGACAGGGGGCCGAACACTGAAGCTTTCTTT

J gene: TRBJ2-4
clone size: -
V gene: TRBV2
D gene: -
CDR3 protein: CASSVRGLAKNIQYF
CDR3 DNA: TGTGCCAGCAGCGTCAGGGGCCTAGCCAAAAACATTCAGTACTTC

J gene: TRBJ2-1
clone size: -
V gene: TRBV27
D gene: TRBD1
CDR3 protein: CASNKLGQGLYNEQFF
CDR3 DNA: TGTGCCAGCAATAAGTTGGGACAGGGTCTGTACAATGAGCAGTTCTTC

J gene: TRBJ2-6
clone size: -
V gene: TRBV5-1
D gene: TRBD1
CDR3 protein: CASSLIGGITGANVLTF
CDR3 DNA: TGCGCCAGCAGCTTGATAGGGGGCATTACTGGGGCCAACGTCCTGACTTTC

J gene: TRBJ2-7
clone size: -
V gene: TRBV28
D gene: -
CDR3 protein: CASSPPGTPNYEQYF
CDR3 DNA: TGTGCCAGCAGTCCCCCCGGGACACCCAACTACGAGCAGTACTTC

J gene: TRBJ2-5
clone size: -
V gene: TRBV28
D gene: -
CDR3 protein: CASSNQQGWGETQYF
CDR3 DNA: TGTGCCAGCAGTAATCAACAGGGTTGGGGAGAGACCCAGTACTTC

J gene: TRBJ1-1
clone size: once
V gene: TRBV19
D gene: -
CDR3 protein: CASIGRQKNTEAFF
CDR3 DNA: TGTGCCAGTATAGGGAGGCAGAAGAACACTGAAGCTTTCTTT

J gene: TRBJ1-2
clone size: -
V gene: TRBV5-5
D gene: -
CDR3 protein: CASRMDGQGGYTF
CDR3 DNA: TGTGCCAGCAGAATGGACGGACAAGGAGGCTACACCTTC

J gene: TRBJ2-5
clone size: -
V gene: TRBV20-1
D gene: -
CDR3 protein: CSAKKTQTQYF
CDR3 DNA: TGCAGTGCTAAAAAGACTCAGACCCAGTACTTC